This note documents a single T cell receptor (beta chain) sequence. Deletions cut 4 bases from V and 0 bases from J, with 6 bases between. CDR1 and CDR2 from the germline V gene are LNHDA and SQIVND (reference sequence). This CDR3 has 14 amino acids. RNA amounts of about 0.5 to 1 ug underwent reverse transcription with random hexamers. immunoSEQ multiplex PCR amplified TCR beta CDR3 across 54 Vbeta, 13 Jbeta. TCRdb fed the immunoSEQ multiplex PCR reads into MiXCR, producing one record per CDR3 protein. Of around 130,000 distinct CDR3 sequences detected, 75% to 90% appear once; the ten largest clones hold 0.45% to 0.65%. This specimen belongs to a study of CD8 T cells in Susac syndrome. Peripheral blood CD8+ and CD4+ T cells were profiled by TCR beta sequencing. Both CD4+ and CD8+ T cells were negatively isolated, and TEMRA cells underwent FACS enrichment.

This TCR was sampled from a human donor with multiple sclerosis. Specimen: CD8+ T cells from PBMCs. V is TRBV19 and J is TRBJ1-4; D is uncertain. CDR3 sequence: CASSNGATNEKLFF. The CDR3 DNA follows: TGTGCCAGTAGTAATGGTGCAACTAATGAAAAACTGTTTTTT.